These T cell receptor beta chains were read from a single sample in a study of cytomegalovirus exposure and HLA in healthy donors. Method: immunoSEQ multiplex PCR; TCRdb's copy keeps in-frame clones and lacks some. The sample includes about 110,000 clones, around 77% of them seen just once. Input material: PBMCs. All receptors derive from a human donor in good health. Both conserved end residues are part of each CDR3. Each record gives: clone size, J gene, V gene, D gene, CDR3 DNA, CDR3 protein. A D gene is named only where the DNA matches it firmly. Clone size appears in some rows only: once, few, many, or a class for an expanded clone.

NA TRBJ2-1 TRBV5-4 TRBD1 TGTGCCAGCAGCCAAGGGGTGGGACAGGGCTACAATGAGCAGTTCTTC CASSQGVGQGYNEQFF
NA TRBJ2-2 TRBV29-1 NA TGCAGCGTTGCCCTCGGAGGGAACACCGGGGAGCTGTTTTTT CSVALGGNTGELFF
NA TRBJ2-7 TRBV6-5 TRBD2 TGTGCCAGCACCGGGACTAGCGGGAGGGCCCGGGAGCAGTACTTC CASTGTSGRAREQYF
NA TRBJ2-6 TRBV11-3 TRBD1 TGTGCCAGCAGCTTGGGGACAGGCCTCTCTGGGGCCAACGTCCTGACTTTC CASSLGTGLSGANVLTF
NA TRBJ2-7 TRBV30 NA TGTGCCTGGAGTGGAGGAGAGTACGAGCAGTACTTC CAWSGGEYEQYF
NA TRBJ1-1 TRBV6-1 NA TGTGCCAGCAGGGCTCCCCAAGGGGGCACTGAAGCTTTCTTT CASRAPQGGTEAFF
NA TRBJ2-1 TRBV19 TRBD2 TGTGCCAGTAGTATTCTAAAAGGTCTAGCGGGAGGGAATGAGCAGTTCTTC CASSILKGLAGGNEQFF
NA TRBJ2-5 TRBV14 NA TGTGCCAGCAGCCAAGTAAGTTTGTCAGCGCAGTACTTC CASSQVSLSAQYF
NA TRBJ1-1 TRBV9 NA TGTGCCAGCAGCCCCGGGGATAGGGCTGAAGCTTTCTTT CASSPGDRAEAFF
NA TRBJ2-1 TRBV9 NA TGTGCCAGCAGCGTAGGTAGCGTCCCAGACGAGCAGTTCTTC CASSVGSVPDEQFF
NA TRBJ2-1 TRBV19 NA TGTGCCAGTAGTTCAAGAGGGCGGAGGGAGCAGTTCTTC CASSSRGRREQFF
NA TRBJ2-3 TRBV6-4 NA TGTGCCAGCAGTGAAAGCGGCACAGATACGCAGTATTTT CASSESGTDTQYF
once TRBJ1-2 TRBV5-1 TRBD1 TGCGCCAGCAGCTTAGAACAGGGGGGCTACACCTTC CASSLEQGGYTF
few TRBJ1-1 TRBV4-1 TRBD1 TGCGCCAGCAGCGACCCCGGACAGGGTTTGTCCGAAGCTTTCTTT CASSDPGQGLSEAFF
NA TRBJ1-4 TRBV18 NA TGTGCCAGCTCGCAGGGGTCGTGGCAGAATGAAAAACTGTTTTTT CASSQGSWQNEKLFF